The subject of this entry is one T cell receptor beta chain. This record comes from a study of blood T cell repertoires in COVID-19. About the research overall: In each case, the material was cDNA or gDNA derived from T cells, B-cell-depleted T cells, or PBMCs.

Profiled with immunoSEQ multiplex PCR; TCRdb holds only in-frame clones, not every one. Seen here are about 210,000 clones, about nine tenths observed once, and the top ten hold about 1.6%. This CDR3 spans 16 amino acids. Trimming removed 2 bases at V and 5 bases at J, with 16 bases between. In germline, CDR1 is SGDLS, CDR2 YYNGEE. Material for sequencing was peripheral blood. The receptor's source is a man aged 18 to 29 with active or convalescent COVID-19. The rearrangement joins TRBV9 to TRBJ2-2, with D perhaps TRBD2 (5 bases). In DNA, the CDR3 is TGTGCCAGCAGCGTCCAGACTCCTACGGGGACCGGGGAGCTGTTTTTT. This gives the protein CASSVQTPTGTGELFF.